The rows below give T cell receptor beta chains drawn from one sample of a study of T cell changes during pregnancy in multiple sclerosis. The protocol was immunoSEQ multiplex PCR, while the TCRdb copy is restricted to in-frame clones and leaves out a portion. Here the sample spans about 80,000 clones, approximately 95% being singletons. The input for sequencing was peripheral blood, taken in the second trimester of pregnancy. The source is a female donor in good health, enrolled as a control in a pregnancy study. The CDR3 runs from the conserved cysteine through the conserved F or W. D genes are given only for firm matches. The size of a clone is reported for some rows only, either as once, few or many, or as a class for expanded clones.

v_call,d_call,j_call,clone_size,cdr3_nt,cdr3_aa
TRBV5-5,.,TRBJ2-2,.,TGTGCCAGCAGCTTGGGAGGTTCCACCGGGGAGCTGTTTTTT,CASSLGGSTGELFF
TRBV5-1,.,TRBJ2-7,.,TGCGCCAGCAGCTTCGGGACTGGCTACGAGCAGTACTTC,CASSFGTGYEQYF
TRBV4-1,.,TRBJ1-1,.,TGCGCCAGCAGCCAAGCGGGGGTAGGCACTGAAGCTTTCTTT,CASSQAGVGTEAFF
TRBV5-1,.,TRBJ1-5,.,TGCGCCAGCAGCTTGGTGCCGGATCAGCCCCAGCATTTT,CASSLVPDQPQHF
TRBV7-9,.,TRBJ2-3,.,TGTGCCAGCAGCTCCCCGACAGTAGGAGATACGCAGTATTTT,CASSSPTVGDTQYF
TRBV5-1,TRBD1,TRBJ2-2,.,TGCGCCAGCAGCGTAGGGACAGTTAACACCGGGGAGCTGTTTTTT,CASSVGTVNTGELFF
TRBV2,TRBD1,TRBJ2-7,.,TGTGCCAGCAGTGATGGACAGGGTTACTCCTACGAGCAGTACTTC,CASSDGQGYSYEQYF
TRBV29-1,.,TRBJ2-1,.,TGCAGCGTTGAAGTACGGGGGCAGTTCTTC,CSVEVRGQFF
TRBV21-1,.,TRBJ1-4,.,TGTGCCAGCCCCCCCCGTCCCGAAAAACTGTTTTTT,CASPPRPEKLFF
TRBV5-1,TRBD2,TRBJ2-7,.,TGCGCCAGCAGCTTAGCGGGGAGCTCCTACGAGCAGTACTTC,CASSLAGSSYEQYF
TRBV5-4,.,TRBJ2-5,.,TGTGCCAGCAGCTTGGGTGGCGGGGAAGTAGAGACCCAGTACTTC,CASSLGGGEVETQYF
TRBV4-1,.,TRBJ2-1,.,TGCGCCAGCAGCCAACCAGTAGCTTTAAGGTATGAGCAGTTCTTC,CASSQPVALRYEQFF
TRBV6-4,TRBD1,TRBJ2-1,.,TGTGCCAGCAGTGACGGACAGGGGGCCAATGAGCAGTTCTTC,CASSDGQGANEQFF
TRBV6-1,.,TRBJ2-2,.,TGTGCCAGCAGTGAATATAGCGGGGAGCTGTTTTTT,CASSEYSGELFF
TRBV28,TRBD1,TRBJ2-7,.,TGTGCCAGCAGCCGAGGACAGGGGGGTGACGAGCAGTACTTC,CASSRGQGGDEQYF
TRBV19,TRBD1,TRBJ1-5,.,TGTGCCAGTGCGAGGGGGACAGGGGGCACCGGGAGTCAGCCCCAGCATTTT,CASARGTGGTGSQPQHF
TRBV19,TRBD1,TRBJ1-5,.,TGTGCCAGTAGCGAAAGGGGGGGACAGGCCATTAATCAGCCCCAGCATTTT,CASSERGGQAINQPQHF
TRBV4-2,.,TRBJ1-6,.,TGTGCCAGCAGCCAAGACCACGGGGAACCTTCACCCCTCCACTTT,CASSQDHGEPSPLHF
TRBV6-4,.,TRBJ2-3,.,TGTGCCAGCAGTGAACAGGGCGGCACAGATACGCAGTATTTT,CASSEQGGTDTQYF
TRBV5-4,TRBD1,TRBJ2-2,.,TGTGCCAGCAGCTCGCGGGGACAGGGGAATACCGGGGAGCTGTTTTTT,CASSSRGQGNTGELFF
TRBV5-1,.,TRBJ2-1,.,TGCGCCAGCAGCTTGGTAGCGGTGTCCTACAATGAGCAGTTCTTC,CASSLVAVSYNEQFF
TRBV6-6,TRBD1,TRBJ1-4,.,TGTGCCAGCAGCCGGTCAGGGGGCAATGAAAAACTGTTTTTT,CASSRSGGNEKLFF
TRBV25-1,TRBD2,TRBJ2-3,many,TGTGCCAGCAAGGCGGGAGCCAAGGGATTGGTCACAGATACGCAGTATTTT,CASKAGAKGLVTDTQYF
TRBV7-2,.,TRBJ1-2,.,TGTGCCAGCAGCTTAACAGGTCGCGGCTACACCTTC,CASSLTGRGYTF
TRBV7-9,TRBD1,TRBJ2-3,.,TGTGCCAGCAGCCGCGGACAGGGGACCACAGATACGCAGTATTTT,CASSRGQGTTDTQYF
TRBV7-8,TRBD1,TRBJ1-2,.,TGTGCCAGCAGCCGCCACGGGACAGAATATGGCTACACCTTC,CASSRHGTEYGYTF
TRBV27,.,TRBJ2-1,.,TGTGCCAGCAGTCCGGGACTCTCTCCTACGGATGAGCAGTTCTTC,CASSPGLSPTDEQFF
TRBV21-1,.,TRBJ2-7,.,TGTGCCAGCCTCTTGCGACAGGGCTCCCACGAGCAGTACTTC,CASLLRQGSHEQYF
TRBV15,.,TRBJ1-3,few,TGTGCCACCAGCAGAGGTTCGAGCTCTGGAAACACCATATATTTT,CATSRGSSSGNTIYF
TRBV15,.,TRBJ2-3,.,TGTGCCACCAGCAGAGATCATCAGGGTGCAGATACGCAGTATTTT,CATSRDHQGADTQYF
TRBV6-1,.,TRBJ1-2,.,TGTGCCAGCTGTGTCGAGAGGAGTTCTTCGAATGGCTACACCTTC,CASCVERSSSNGYTF
TRBV2,.,TRBJ1-4,.,TGTGCCAGCAGTGGAGACAAGACTGAAAAACTGTTTTTT,CASSGDKTEKLFF
TRBV5-1,.,TRBJ2-1,.,TGCGCCAGCAGCTTGGAAGGGGCGAAGGCCTACAATGAGCAGTTCTTC,CASSLEGAKAYNEQFF
TRBV23-1,.,TRBJ1-5,.,TGCGCCAGCAGTCCCCTATGCGGGTTGAATGGCAATCAGCCCCAGCATTTT,CASSPLCGLNGNQPQHF
TRBV19,.,TRBJ1-2,.,TGTGCCAGTAGTATACCATACCTGGGGCAGGGCGATTCTAACTATGGCTACACCTTC,CASSIPYLGQGDSNYGYTF
TRBV28,.,TRBJ2-1,.,TGTGCCAGCAGTTCCTCTACAAACGGAGATGAGCAGTTCTTC,CASSSSTNGDEQFF
TRBV6-5,.,TRBJ2-2,once,TGTGCCAGCGGGGGGGCTGATCTAAAAACCGGGGAGCTGTTTTTT,CASGGADLKTGELFF
TRBV27,.,TRBJ2-7,.,TGTGCCAGCAGTCCCGGGTCAGCCTACGAGCAGTACTTC,CASSPGSAYEQYF
TRBV7-9,TRBD2,TRBJ2-2,.,TGTGCCAGCAGCAGGGGACTAGCGGGTCTCGGGCTGTTTTTT,CASSRGLAGLGLFF
TRBV5-1,.,TRBJ1-5,once,TGCGCCAGCAGCCCTGGTGACAGTTGGGGCAATCAGCCCCAGCATTTT,CASSPGDSWGNQPQHF
TRBV10-3,.,TRBJ2-1,once,TGTGCCATCAGTAACTCAGGGCTCCGGGCCTACAATGAGCAGTTCTTC,CAISNSGLRAYNEQFF
TRBV10-3,.,TRBJ1-5,.,TGTGCCATCTCCTACAGGAGCAATCAGCCCCAGCATTTT,CAISYRSNQPQHF
TRBV6-5,.,TRBJ1-1,.,TGTGCCAGCAGACAGTCTGCAGGACTCAAAGCTTTCTTT,CASRQSAGLKAFF
TRBV4-1,TRBD2,TRBJ2-2,.,TGCGCCAGCTTACTAGCGGGAGATGGGAACACCGGGGAGCTGTTTTTT,CASLLAGDGNTGELFF
TRBV6-5,TRBD2,TRBJ2-1,.,TGTGCCAGCAGTTACCTAAGCGGGAGTGGGTTCGATGAGCAGTTCTTC,CASSYLSGSGFDEQFF
TRBV29-1,TRBD1,TRBJ2-1,.,TGCAGCGTGGACAGGGGAGTGAATGAGCAGTTCTTC,CSVDRGVNEQFF
TRBV11-2,TRBD2,TRBJ2-7,.,TGTGCCAGCAGCCCAACCTACGGGACTAGCGGGTATGGCTACGAGCAGTACTTC,CASSPTYGTSGYGYEQYF
TRBV28,.,TRBJ2-1,.,TGTGCCAGCAGTTACGGGGAGGTCTACAATGAGCAGTTCTTC,CASSYGEVYNEQFF
TRBV6-6,.,TRBJ2-7,.,TGTGCCAGCAGCCTGGAGGGTTTCGCCTACGAGCAGTACTTC,CASSLEGFAYEQYF
TRBV9,.,TRBJ2-7,.,TGTGCCAGCAGCGTAGATGGGGGCACCTACGAGCAGTACTTC,CASSVDGGTYEQYF
TRBV5-5,TRBD1,TRBJ1-2,.,TGTGCCAGCAGCGGACAGGGGGCCGTGGGGGGCTACACCTTC,CASSGQGAVGGYTF
TRBV5-1,.,TRBJ1-1,.,TGCGCCAGCAGCGCCGGGGCGGGAACTGAAGCTTTCTTT,CASSAGAGTEAFF
TRBV5-6,TRBD2,TRBJ2-3,.,TGTGCCAGCAGCTTGGTTGGGACTAGCGGGAATTCAGATACGCAGTATTTT,CASSLVGTSGNSDTQYF
TRBV28,.,TRBJ2-4,.,TGTGCCAGCAGTTTAAGGGGGTATGGGCGCATTCAGTACTTC,CASSLRGYGRIQYF
TRBV5-5,TRBD2,TRBJ2-5,.,TGTGCCAGCGGACTAGCGGGTTCAGAGACCCAGTACTTC,CASGLAGSETQYF
TRBV2,.,TRBJ1-5,.,TGTGCCAGCAGTGGACAGCCTGTGGGCAATCAGCCCCAGCATTTT,CASSGQPVGNQPQHF